The next 21 T cell receptor beta chains were all read from a single sample in a study of shared clonotypes between healthy human individuals. The data were produced by immunoSEQ multiplex PCR, yet TCRdb's version contains in-frame clones alone and is incomplete. The sample shows 2 million to 2.5 million clones, roughly 92% of them seen only once. Sequences were obtained from naive CD4+ T cells from PBMCs. The sample's subset: CD45RA+ positively selected. The receptors come from a man aged 18-30 years in good health. Some clones in this sample may be carry-over from other donors' samples.

The chain's CDR3 is CASSKLQGSGYQETQYF. The CDR3 DNA sequence: TGTGCCAGCAGTAAACTACAGGGATCTGGGTACCAAGAGACCCAGTACTTC. V and J are TRBV2 and TRBJ2-5, with D possibly matching TRBD1 (6 bases). Between the trimmed V and J ends, which lost 5 bases and 0 bases, there was a span of 19 bases. Germline CDR1 SNHLY, CDR2 FYNNEI. The CDR3 totals 17 residues.

The CDR3 loop reads CASSGWGYNEQFF. As DNA, the CDR3 is TGTGCCAGCAGCGGCTGGGGGTACAATGAGCAGTTCTTC. The chain employs TRBV7-9 and TRBJ2-1; the D gene could be TRBD1 or TRBD2 (5 bases each). Germline V gene data show CDR1 as SEHNR and CDR2 as FQNEAQ (reference sequence). Deletions cut 5 bases from V and 4 bases from J, with 9 bases between. The length of the CDR3 is 13 residues.

V usage is TRBV27 and J usage is TRBJ2-1, with 14 nucleotides matching TRBD2. Germline CDR1 reads MNHEY; CDR2 reads SMNVEV (reference sequence). The CDR3 extends over 19 amino acids. The V and J ends lost 5 bases and 0 bases, in that order; junction bases with no gene match: 9. In nucleotides, the CDR3 is TGTGCCAGCAGTCCCAGACTAGCGGGAGGGCTGAGCTCCTACAATGAGCAGTTCTTC. Protein: CASSPRLAGGLSSYNEQFF.

The chain joins TRBV7-9 to TRBJ2-3; D not certain. Deletions cut 6 bases from V and 1 base from J, with 8 bases between. The germline V gene encodes CDR1 SEHNR and CDR2 FQNEAQ (reference sequence). The CDR3 covers 13 residues. In DNA, the CDR3 is TGTGCCAGCAGTTTCCGACGCACAGATACGCAGTATTTT. Encoded protein: CASSFRRTDTQYF.

The rearrangement links TRBV28 to TRBJ1-5; the match to TRBD1 covers 7 bases. After removal of 6 bases from V and 0 bases from J, the junction contained 8 bases not matched to a gene. Per germline, CDR1 MDHEN and CDR2 SYDVKM. The CDR3 loop spans 16 amino acids. As DNA, the CDR3 is TGTGCCAGCAGCAAAGAGGGACAGAATAGCAATCAGCCCCAGCATTTT. This codes for CASSKEGQNSNQPQHF.

Note on this clone: Other nucleotide sequences in the sample specify the same CDR3. The chain carries TRBV18 and TRBJ2-7, with TRBD2 identical over 7 bases. The V and J ends lost 3 bases and 5 bases, in that order; junction bases with no gene match: 1. From germline, CDR1 is KGHSH and CDR2 LQKENI. This CDR3 region has 12 residues. Here the CDR3 reads CASSPAGDEQYF. The CDR3 coding sequence is TGTGCCAGCTCACCCGCGGGAGACGAGCAGTACTTC.

The gene calls are TRBV19 and TRBJ2-3; TRBD1 is a possible D gene (5 bases). Germline CDR1 and CDR2: LNHDA and SQIVND (reference sequence). The V gene lost 1 base and the J gene lost 5 bases, with 7 bases spanning the gap. The CDR3 contains 13 residues. In nucleotides, the CDR3 is TGTGCCAGTAGTATAGGGACACTAGATACGCAGTATTTT. As protein: CASSIGTLDTQYF.

On this clone itself: Relative to the germline gene, one junction end is altered; a read error may explain this. The chain recombines TRBV7-9 with TRBJ1-1; 9 nucleotides align to TRBD1. The CDR3 runs 15 residues. Germline V CDR1 and CDR2: SEHNR, FQNEAQ (reference sequence). The CDR3 reads CASSSQGQGTQILRF. DNA for the CDR3: TGTGCCAGCAGCTCTCAGGGACAGGGCACCCAAATTTTAAGGTTT. Variable domain in full (rest from reference TRBV7-9 and TRBJ1-1): DTGVSQNPRHKITKRGQNVTFRCDPISEHNRLYWYRQTLGQGPEFLTYFQNEAQLEKSRLLSDRFSAERPKGSFSTLEIQRTEQGDSAMYLCASSSQGQGTQILRFGQGTRLTVV.

The V gene is TRBV2, the J gene TRBJ1-1, with a possible D match to TRBD1 (6 bases). From germline, CDR1 is SNHLY and CDR2 FYNNEI. The V and J ends lost 8 bases and 4 bases respectively, with 14 bases between them. The CDR3 loop spans 13 amino acids. CDR3 loop: CASSQQGLTEAFF. DNA of the CDR3: TGTGCCAGCTCCCAACAGGGACTCACTGAAGCTTTCTTT.

The gene calls are TRBV7-3 and TRBJ1-2; D call uncertain. The CDR3 consists of 14 residues. The ends were cut back, 4 bases at V and 1 base at J, with 10 bases in the middle. Germline CDR1 reads SGHTA; CDR2 reads FQGTGA. The CDR3 protein is CASSWTTLNYGYTF. The CDR3 nucleotides are TGTGCCAGCAGCTGGACCACACTTAACTATGGCTACACCTTC.

The rearrangement joins TRBV2 to TRBJ1-1, with D tentatively TRBD1 (6 bases). The CDR3 covers 14 residues. V dropped 6 bases and J dropped 1 base, with 12 bases sitting between them. The V gene's germline CDR1 is SNHLY and CDR2 FYNNEI. DNA of the CDR3: TGTGCCAGCAGCTACACACAGGGGAACACTGAAGCTTTCTTT. Amino acids: CASSYTQGNTEAFF.

The gene calls are TRBV2 and TRBJ2-5; 8 bases line up with TRBD2. The CDR3 extends over 15 amino acids. Losses at the gene ends were 1 base for V and 4 bases for J; bases not matched to a gene: 5. Germline CDR1 is SNHLY and CDR2 is FYNNEI. CDR3 nucleotide sequence: TGTGCCAGCAGTGAAGGGGGGACTAGTCTAGAGACCCAGTACTTC. It is translated as CASSEGGTSLETQYF.

This chain connects TRBV2 to TRBJ1-4; D is unclear. Germline V gene lookup returns CDR1 SNHLY and CDR2 FYNNEI. The CDR3 runs 14 residues. The V end was cut by 7 bases, the J end by 0 bases, with 9 bases between. This chain's CDR3 is CASKPGATNEKLFF. CDR3 nucleotide sequence: TGTGCCAGCAAACCGGGAGCAACTAATGAAAAACTGTTTTTT.

J is TRBJ2-1 and V is TRBV7-2; 12 bases fit TRBD2. Germline V gene lookup returns CDR1 SGHTA and CDR2 FQGNSA. The CDR3 length is 15 residues. Unmatched junction bases numbered 9, after V lost 1 base and J lost 14 bases. The CDR3 sequence: CASSLGGASGRAEFF. The CDR3 nucleotides read TGTGCCAGCAGCTTAGGAGGGGCTAGCGGGAGGGCGGAGTTCTTC.

V gene TRBV6-5 combines with J gene TRBJ2-3, with D possibly matching TRBD1 (6 bases). This CDR3 spans 14 amino acids. CDR1 and CDR2 (germline): MNHEY, SVGAGI. The V end was cut by 7 bases, the J end by 2 bases, with 13 bases between. The CDR3: CASKMMGATDTQYF. The CDR3 coding sequence is TGTGCCAGCAAGATGATGGGGGCCACAGATACGCAGTATTTT.

This chain uses TRBV7-8 with TRBJ2-2; TRBD1 might be the D (5 bases). The CDR3 runs to 18 residues. The germline V and J ends were trimmed by 2 bases and 0 bases, with 16 bases remaining between them. Germline CDR1 reads SGHVS; CDR2 reads FQNEAQ. For the CDR3, the DNA is TGTGCCAGCAGCTTACAACAGGTCGTCAGCGCGAACACCGGGGAGCTGTTTTTT. Translating it yields CASSLQQVVSANTGELFF.

The chain has TRBV11-2 and TRBJ2-7; 10 bases map to TRBD1. This CDR3 region has 18 residues. Germline assignment: CDR1 SGHAT and CDR2 FQNNGV. Trimming removed 5 bases from V and 1 base from J; junction bases left unmatched: 14. The CDR3 is CASSAVRRGQGTSYEQYF. DNA of the CDR3: TGTGCCAGCAGCGCAGTTAGGAGGGGACAGGGGACTTCCTACGAGCAGTACTTC.

This sequence joins TRBV6-5 and TRBJ2-1; perhaps TRBD2 as D (5 bases). From germline, CDR1 is MNHEY and CDR2 SVGAGI. V lost 2 bases and J lost 0, with 8 bases in between. The CDR3 runs to 15 residues. The DNA of the CDR3 is TGTGCCAGCAGTTACGGGCTAGCCTCCTACAATGAGCAGTTCTTC. Its translation: CASSYGLASYNEQFF.

The chain combines TRBV10-1 with TRBJ2-1; 7 positions match TRBD2. Trimming cost V 7 bases and J 0 bases; bases outside gene matches: 6. The CDR3 is 15 residues long. Germline V CDR1 and CDR2: WNHNN, SYGVQD (reference sequence). The CDR3 coding sequence is TGCGCCAGCACTCTGTCTAGCGGCTCCTACAATGAGCAGTTCTTC. Its translation is CASTLSSGSYNEQFF.

The V and J genes are TRBV7-2 and TRBJ2-2; no definite D call. Trimming pared 4 bases from V and 1 base from J, leaving 4 bases between. The CDR3 has 13 residues. Germline lookup yields CDR1 SGHTA and CDR2 FQGNSA. CDR3 sequence reads: CASSSGNTGELFF. For the CDR3, the DNA is TGTGCCAGCAGCTCGGGGAACACCGGGGAGCTGTTTTTT. The whole variable domain, filled in from reference TRBV7-2 and TRBJ2-2, reads GAGVSQSPSNKVTEKGKDVELRCDPISGHTALYWYRQSLGQGLEFLIYFQGNSAPDKSGLPSDRFSAERTGGSVSTLTIQRTQQEDSAVYLCASSSGNTGELFFGEGSRLTVL.

CDR3 in amino acids: CASSRVFSSYEQYF. The CDR3 bases are TGTGCCAGCAGTCGCGTTTTCTCCTCCTACGAGCAGTACTTC. The V gene is TRBV28, the J gene TRBJ2-7; D call uncertain. The V and J ends lost 5 bases and 0 bases respectively, with 11 bases between them. This CDR3 spans 14 amino acids. In germline, CDR1 is MDHEN, CDR2 SYDVKM.